This T cell receptor beta chain was recorded in a study of blood T cell repertoires in COVID-19. This table comes from immunoSEQ multiplex PCR, and its TCRdb copy is limited to in-frame clones, with some not included. The table includes 100,000 to 150,000 clones, 70% to 80% detected once. Material: peripheral blood. This receptor was taken from a man aged 50-60 years with acute or convalescent COVID-19.

The CDR3 spells CASSEPSDWRGIGELFF. CDR3 in DNA: TGTGCCAGCAGTGAACCGTCCGATTGGCGGGGGATCGGGGAGCTGTTTTTT. V usage is TRBV6-1 and J usage is TRBJ2-2; TRBD2 aligns across 7 bases. V shed 2 bases, J shed 7 bases, and the junction held 13 bases outside the gene matches. The CDR3 loop spans 17 amino acids. CDR1 MNHNS and CDR2 SASEGT come from the germline V gene.